The clone carrying this TCR beta chain was recorded at least ten times. Its antigen is still unknown. The data were obtained in a study of neurological immune-mediated disorders. Sequencing runs each yielded over 180 million TCR-beta sequences from 15-18 subjects. TCRdb itself ran the 5' RACE reads through MiXCR, one entry per CDR3 protein. The sample lists about 70,000 distinct CDR3 sequences; 3.2% were seen once. Findings and limits, study-wide: The greatest TCR clonal expansion occurred in HTLV-1-associated myelopathy and the least in multiple sclerosis, which fell below healthy controls.

From 2 million PBMCs stored at -80 C, the unsorted libraries were generated. Sequenced sample: PBMCs. The source of this sequence is a woman aged 50 to 60 with multiple sclerosis.

This CDR3 is CASPGVEDGYTF. The CDR3 DNA follows: TGTGCCAGCCCAGGGGTCGAGGATGGCTACACCTTC. This chain links TRBV2 with TRBJ1-2, with D possibly being TRBD1 (6 bases). V shed 8 bases and J shed 6 bases, with 13 bases lying between them. This CDR3 contains 12 residues. Germline V CDR1 and CDR2: SNHLY, FYNNEI. Using reference TRBV2 and TRBJ1-2 for the parts outside the CDR3, the full variable domain is EPEVTQTPSHQVTQMGQEVILRCVPISNHLYFYWYRQILGQKVEFLVSFYNNEISEKSEIFDDQFSVERPDGSNFTLKIRSTKLEDSAMYFCASPGVEDGYTFGSGTRLTVV.